Below are 8 T cell receptor beta chains sequenced from a single sample in a study of shared clonotypes between healthy human individuals. Data came from immunoSEQ multiplex PCR; TCRdb stores just in-frame clones and leaves some out. This table holds over a million clones, roughly 96% found once. The sample taken for sequencing was naive CD4+ T cells sorted from blood. Subset denoted: CD45RA+ positively selected. The origin of the receptors is a man under 40 in good health.

In the case of this clone: At one of its ends the junction is not consistent with the germline gene, which may arise from a read error. The V gene is TRBV6-5, the J gene TRBJ2-1, with D unclear. CDR1 and CDR2 from the germline V gene are MNHEY and SVGAGI. The CDR3 is 15 amino acids. CDR3 sequence reads: CASSYNKVGYSEQFF. The CDR3 bases are TGTGCCAGCAGTTACAATAAGGTCGGGTACAGTGAGCAGTTCTTC.

The chain combines TRBV2 with TRBJ2-3; possible D gene TRBD1, 6 bases. With 9 bases removed from V and 10 bases from J, the gap between germline ends came to 20 bases. The CDR3 covers 13 residues. Germline V gives CDR1 SNHLY, CDR2 FYNNEI. In DNA, the CDR3 is TGTGCCAGAGGCCCCCCAACAGGGTTCGCGCAGTATTTT. Translating it yields CARGPPTGFAQYF.

The V gene is TRBV14, the J gene TRBJ1-2; unclear D gene. CDR3 size: 13 residues. V lost 3 bases to trimming and J lost 4 bases, with 9 bases between them. Germline CDR1 and CDR2: SGHDN and FVKESK. The CDR3 nucleotides are TGTGCCAGCAGCCAGAAGGTCCTCTATGGCTACACCTTC. Protein: CASSQKVLYGYTF.

This chain joins TRBV6-1 and TRBJ2-2, with 8 bases aligning to TRBD1. The CDR3 is made up of 14 amino acids. Germline lookup yields CDR1 MNHNS and CDR2 SASEGT. The junction had 7 bases not matched to a gene; V was cut back by 6 bases and J by 7 bases. The DNA for the CDR3 is TGTGCCAGCAGAGCCCTGACAGGGGTCGGGGAGCTGTTTTTT. Protein: CASRALTGVGELFF.

Comment on this clone: One end of the junction fails to match germline, which may point to a read error. The chain is built from TRBV2 and TRBJ1-2; D ambiguous. The CDR3 is made up of 14 amino acids. Germline loops: CDR1 SNHLY, CDR2 FYNNEI. The CDR3 DNA sequence: TGTGCCAGCAATGAAAACACCGATAACTATGGCTACACCTTC. This translates into CASNENTDNYGYTF. The full variable domain, rest sourced from reference TRBV2 and TRBJ1-2, is EPEVTQTPSHQVTQMGQEVILRCVPISNHLYFYWYRQILGQKVEFLVSFYNNEISEKSEIFDDQFSVERPDGSNFTLKIRSTKLEDSAMYFCASNENTDNYGYTFGSGTRLTVV.

Here the CDR3 reads CASSQLAGSPGELFF. The CDR3 region has the DNA TGCGCCAGCAGCCAACTAGCGGGGAGCCCCGGGGAGCTGTTTTTT. J is TRBJ2-2 and V is TRBV5-1, with 10 bases identical to TRBD2. The V gene end was trimmed by 4 bases and the J gene end by 6 bases; junction bases not matched to a gene: 6. The CDR3 has 15 amino acids. Germline-derived CDR1 and CDR2 are SGHRS and YFSETQ.

CDR3 coding DNA: TGTGCCACCAGCAGAGGGGGTAATCGAGGGGAGCTGTTTTTT. Translation gives CATSRGGNRGELFF. The rearrangement links TRBV15 to TRBJ2-2; D unresolved. The germline V gene has CDR1 LNHNV and CDR2 YYDKDF (reference sequence). The CDR3 extends over 14 amino acids. Trimming shortened V by 1 base and J by 8 bases, and 11 bases separated the two germline ends.

This sequence joins TRBV2 and TRBJ2-3; 12 nucleotides line up with TRBD2. The CDR3 runs 16 residues. CDR1 is SNHLY, CDR2 FYNNEI, per germline. The junction had 8 bases not matched to a gene; V was cut back by 6 bases and J by 4 bases. CDR3 DNA: TGTGCCAGCAGCCCCATGACTAGCGGGAGCGCAGATACGCAGTATTTT. It specifies CASSPMTSGSADTQYF.